Included here is one TCR beta chain sequence, with context. Profiling relied on immunoSEQ multiplex PCR, and the TCRdb table lists in-frame clones only, not all of them. The sample has approximately 80,000 clones, about 79% seen once. The data originate from a study of blood T cell repertoires in COVID-19. In the study overall: PBMCs, B-cell-depleted T cells, or T cells were the source of the cDNA or gDNA that made up the material.

The CDR3 loop spans 11 amino acids. Germline assignment: CDR1 DFQATT and CDR2 SNEGSKA (reference sequence). V was cut by 3 bases and J by 2 bases, with 5 bases left in between. The chain uses TRBV20-1 and TRBJ2-7; the D is unclear. This TCR was sampled from a human donor in a cohort sampled during active COVID-19. Sequencing was performed on peripheral blood. The CDR3 is CSASLAYEQYF. The CDR3 DNA is TGCAGTGCTAGTTTAGCCTACGAGCAGTACTTC.